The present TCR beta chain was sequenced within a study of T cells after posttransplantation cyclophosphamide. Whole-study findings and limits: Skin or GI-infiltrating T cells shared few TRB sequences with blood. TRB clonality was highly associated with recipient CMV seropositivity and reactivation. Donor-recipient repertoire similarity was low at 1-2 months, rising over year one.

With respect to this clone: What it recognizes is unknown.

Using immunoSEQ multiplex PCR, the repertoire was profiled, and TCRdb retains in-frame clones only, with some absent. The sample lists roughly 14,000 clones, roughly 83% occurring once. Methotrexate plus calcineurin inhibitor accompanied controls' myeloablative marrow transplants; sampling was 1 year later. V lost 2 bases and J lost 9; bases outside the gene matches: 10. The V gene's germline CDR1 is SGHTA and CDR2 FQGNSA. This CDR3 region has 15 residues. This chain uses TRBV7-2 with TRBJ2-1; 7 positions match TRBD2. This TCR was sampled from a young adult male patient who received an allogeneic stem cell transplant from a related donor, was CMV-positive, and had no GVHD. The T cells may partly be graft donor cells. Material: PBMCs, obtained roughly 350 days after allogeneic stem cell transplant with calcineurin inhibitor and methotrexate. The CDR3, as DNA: TGTGCCAGCAGCTTACGGCTAGCGGTAAAGGGTGAGCAGTTCTTC. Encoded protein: CASSLRLAVKGEQFF.